Sequencing of this T cell receptor (beta chain) was carried out in a study of siplizumab effects on memory and regulatory T cells (dated by TCRdb to between 2018 and 2021). About the full investigation: The effect of the anti-CD2 antibody siplizumab on alloreactive T-cell subsets was examined in allogeneic mixed lymphocyte reactions constructed from human PBMCs.

V has 4 bases trimmed and J has 5 bases trimmed; junction bases matching no gene number 14. The germline V gene (reference sequence) supplies CDR1 SGHNT and CDR2 YYREEE. Spanning cysteine to phenylalanine, the CDR3 consists of 17 amino acids. CDR3 DNA is the only sequence kept; it has 51 bases, read in frame from the first base. Sorted unstimulated T cells, along with proliferating T cells recovered from mixed lymphocyte reactions, underwent TCRbeta CDR3 sequencing. Fresh whole blood from about ten HLA-typed healthy donors served as the source for isolating PBMCs. To map where alloreactive clones came from, unstimulated CD4+ non-regulatory T cells were FACS-sorted. A note on this clone: No cognate antigen has been identified for it. No base quality information exists; no much larger clone differs at one position.

The full study reports these points: Among mappable alloreactive CD4+ clones, the Treg-derived fraction averaged approximately 69% with siplizumab versus 25% to 30% in control reactions. For roughly 75-95% of proliferating CD4+ or CD8+ clones, no naive or memory phenotype could be assigned. Greater diversity appeared to be present in unstimulated naive T cells than in memory T cells, and a substantial contribution to the alloresponse seemed to be made by naive cells. Siplizumab significantly reduced the cumulative frequency of alloreactive sequences traceable to unstimulated CD4+ memory T cells. Sequences below about 10^-5 frequency were poorly captured, so only a minor fraction of alloreactive clones could be mapped to unstimulated subsets. No functional confirmation was obtained for the suppressive function of proliferating Tregs from siplizumab cultures.

Receptor libraries were prepared by the immunoSEQ multiplex PCR assay. The deep sequencing platform assayed about 10^5 TCR templates per sample. Genomic DNA extracted from sorted T cells was the material used for TCRbeta CDR3 sequencing. Concerning the study's data processing: The R programming language was used for the clonal analysis of the TCRbeta CDR3 data. Alloreactive CD4+ and CD8+ clones were identified by comparing unstimulated samples to CFSE-low samples taken after the reaction. Regulatory or non-regulatory origin was assigned to alloreactive CD4+ clones by matching of sequences to sorted unstimulated Treg and non-Treg repertoires. TCRdb retrieved this table from immuneACCESS and kept in-frame rearrangements only. Not all clones are present; in checked studies, unresolved V genes account for under half, and no reason is known for the remainder. V, J and clone size derive from that table, while D and trimming were established from the DNA sequence. For this sample there are roughly 92,000 clones; about 93% appear just once. Of the sample, about 1.4% falls within the top ten clones.

The V and J segments used are TRBV5-4 and TRBJ2-2, and TRBD1 aligns with 7 junction nucleotides. The sample taken for sequencing was non-Treg CD4+ T cells sorted from blood. The cell subset or site label of this sample denotes: FACS-sorted unstimulated CD4+ non-regulatory T cells. The receptor comes from a human donor in good health. The CDR3 protein sequence reads: CASSPLVEKGATGELFF. The DNA sequence is TGTGCCAGCAGCCCCCTTGTTGAGAAGGGGGCTACCGGGGAGCTGTTTTTT.